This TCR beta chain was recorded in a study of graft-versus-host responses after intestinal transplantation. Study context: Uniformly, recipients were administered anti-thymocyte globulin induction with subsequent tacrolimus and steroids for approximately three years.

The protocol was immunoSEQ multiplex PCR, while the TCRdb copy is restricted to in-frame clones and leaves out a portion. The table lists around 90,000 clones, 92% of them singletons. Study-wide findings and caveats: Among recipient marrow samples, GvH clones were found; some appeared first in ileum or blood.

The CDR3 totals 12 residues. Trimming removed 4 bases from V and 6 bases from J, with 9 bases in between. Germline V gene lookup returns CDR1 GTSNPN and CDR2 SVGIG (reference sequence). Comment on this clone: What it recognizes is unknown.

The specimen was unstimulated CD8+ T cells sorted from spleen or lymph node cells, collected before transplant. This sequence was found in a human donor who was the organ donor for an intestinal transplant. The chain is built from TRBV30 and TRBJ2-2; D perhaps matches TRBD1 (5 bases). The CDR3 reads CAWNVGAGELFF. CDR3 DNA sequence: TGTGCCTGGAACGTAGGGGCCGGGGAGCTGTTTTTT. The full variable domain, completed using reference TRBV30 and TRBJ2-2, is SQTIHQWPATLVQPVGSPLSLECTVEGTSNPNLYWYRQAAGRGLQLLFYSVGIGQISSEVPQNLSASRPQDRQFILSSKKLLLSDSGFYLCAWNVGAGELFFGEGSRLTVL.